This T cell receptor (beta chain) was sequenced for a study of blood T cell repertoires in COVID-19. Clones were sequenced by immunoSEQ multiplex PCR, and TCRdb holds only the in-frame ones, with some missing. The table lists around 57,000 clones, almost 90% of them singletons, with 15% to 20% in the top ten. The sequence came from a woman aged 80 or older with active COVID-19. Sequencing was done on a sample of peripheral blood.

The CDR3 DNA is TGCGCCAGCAGCCAGGGGCTGGGACAGGCGGTGGAGACCCAGTACTTC. Protein: CASSQGLGQAVETQYF. J is TRBJ2-5 and V is TRBV4-3, with 8 bases matching TRBD1. Germline CDR1 LGHNA, CDR2 YSLEER. Trimming at V came to 3 bases and at J to 5 bases, leaving 11 bases not matched to a gene. The CDR3 consists of 16 residues.